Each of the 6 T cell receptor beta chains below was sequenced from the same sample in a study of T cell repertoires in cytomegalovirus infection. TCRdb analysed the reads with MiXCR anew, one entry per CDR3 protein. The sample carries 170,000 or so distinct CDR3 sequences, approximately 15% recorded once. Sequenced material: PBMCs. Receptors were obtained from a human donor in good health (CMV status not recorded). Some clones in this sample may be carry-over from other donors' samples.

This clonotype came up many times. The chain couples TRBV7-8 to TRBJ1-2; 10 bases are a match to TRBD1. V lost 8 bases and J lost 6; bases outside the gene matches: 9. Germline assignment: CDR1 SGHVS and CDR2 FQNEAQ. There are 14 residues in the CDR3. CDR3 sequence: CASFRDRGGNGYTF. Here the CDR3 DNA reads TGTGCCAGCTTCCGGGACAGGGGAGGGAATGGCTACACCTTC. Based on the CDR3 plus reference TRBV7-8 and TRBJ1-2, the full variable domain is GAGVSQSPRYKVAKRGQDVALRCDPISGHVSLFWYQQALGQGPEFLTYFQNEAQLDKSGLPSDRFFAERPEGSVSTLKIQRTQQEDSAVYLCASFRDRGGNGYTFGSGTRLTVV.

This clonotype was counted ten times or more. CDR3 nucleotide sequence: TGTGCCAGCATCACAGGGGCCGATGAGCAGTTCTTC. It specifies CASITGADEQFF. The V gene is TRBV7-2, the J gene TRBJ2-1; 7 positions match TRBD1. With V trimmed by 7 bases and J by 8 bases, 5 bases remained unmatched. Per the germline V gene, CDR1 is SGHTA and CDR2 is FQGNSA. This CDR3 contains 12 residues.

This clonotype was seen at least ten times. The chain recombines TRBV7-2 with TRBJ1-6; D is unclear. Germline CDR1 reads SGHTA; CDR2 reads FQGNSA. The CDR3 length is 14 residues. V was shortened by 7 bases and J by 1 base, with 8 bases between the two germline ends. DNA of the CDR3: TGTGCCAGCACTACGGGGTCCTATAATTCACCCCTCCACTTT. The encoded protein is CASTTGSYNSPLHF.

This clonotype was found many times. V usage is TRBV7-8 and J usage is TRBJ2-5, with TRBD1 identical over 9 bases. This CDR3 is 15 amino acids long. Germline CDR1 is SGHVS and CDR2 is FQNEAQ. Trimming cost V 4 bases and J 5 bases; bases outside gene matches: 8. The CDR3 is CASSSGTGRVETQYF. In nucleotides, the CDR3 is TGTGCCAGCAGCTCAGGGACAGGGAGGGTTGAGACCCAGTACTTC.

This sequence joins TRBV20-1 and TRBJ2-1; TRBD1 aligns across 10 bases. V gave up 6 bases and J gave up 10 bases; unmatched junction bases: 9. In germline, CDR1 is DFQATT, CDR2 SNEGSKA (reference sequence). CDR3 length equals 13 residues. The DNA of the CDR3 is TGCAGTGCCGGGGGACAGGGGCAGGGAGAGCAGTTCTTC. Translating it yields CSAGGQGQGEQFF.

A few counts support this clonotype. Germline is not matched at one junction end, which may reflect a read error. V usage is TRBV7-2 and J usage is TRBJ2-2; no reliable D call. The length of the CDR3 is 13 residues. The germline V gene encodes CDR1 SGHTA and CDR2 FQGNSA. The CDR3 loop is CASSTWNAGELFF. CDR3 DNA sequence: TGTGCCAGCAGCACCTGGAACGCCGGGGAGCTGTTTTTT.